This is a list of T cell receptor beta chains from one sample in a study of T cell repertoires in cytomegalovirus infection. Each CDR3 protein gets one entry after TCRdb re-called the reads with MiXCR. The table lists some 940,000 distinct CDR3 sequences, roughly 31% of them singletons. These receptors' targets are unknown. The source material was cultured CD8+ T cells from PBMCs, sampled from culture after CMV antigen stimulation. All receptors come from a human donor in good health (CMV status not recorded). Some clones in this sample may be carry-over from other donors' samples. Both conserved end residues are part of each CDR3. The D gene is left open where the match is weak. Expanded clones get a size class; other rows say once, few or many, or leave the size out.

j_gene: TRBJ2-7
v_gene: TRBV7-9
d_gene: NA
abundance: NA
CDR3aa: CASSFSFVAGAYEQYF
CDR3nt: TGTGCCAGCAGCTTTAGCTTTGTAGCAGGGGCCTACGAGCAGTACTTC

j_gene: TRBJ2-2
v_gene: TRBV7-9
d_gene: NA
abundance: few
CDR3aa: CASSPGSTTGELFF
CDR3nt: TGTGCCAGCAGCCCCGGGTCTACCACCGGGGAGCTGTTTTTT

j_gene: TRBJ2-1
v_gene: TRBV6-6
d_gene: TRBD1
abundance: few
CDR3aa: CASSYLDRGYNEQFF
CDR3nt: TGTGCCAGCAGTTACTTGGACAGGGGCTACAATGAGCAGTTCTTC

j_gene: TRBJ1-5
v_gene: TRBV27
d_gene: TRBD1
abundance: NA
CDR3aa: CASSLWGQGHQPQHF
CDR3nt: TGTGCCAGCAGTTTATGGGGACAGGGGCACCAGCCCCAGCATTTT

j_gene: TRBJ2-7
v_gene: TRBV2
d_gene: NA
abundance: NA
CDR3aa: CASRYRFEQYF
CDR3nt: TGTGCCAGCAGATACAGGTTCGAGCAGTACTTC

j_gene: TRBJ1-1
v_gene: TRBV19
d_gene: TRBD1
abundance: NA
CDR3aa: CASSFQPGQGALNTEAFF
CDR3nt: TGTGCCAGTAGTTTCCAACCGGGACAGGGGGCGCTGAACACTGAAGCTTTCTTT

j_gene: TRBJ2-2
v_gene: TRBV24-1
d_gene: NA
abundance: few
CDR3aa: CATSDFRREGFPGELFF
CDR3nt: TGTGCCACCAGTGATTTTCGGCGGGAAGGGTTTCCCGGGGAGCTGTTTTTT

j_gene: TRBJ1-2
v_gene: TRBV6-1
d_gene: NA
abundance: NA
CDR3aa: CASPSAGYTF
CDR3nt: TGTGCCAGCCCTTCGGCTGGCTACACCTTC

j_gene: TRBJ2-7
v_gene: TRBV11-3
d_gene: NA
abundance: NA
CDR3aa: CASSLADEYEQYF
CDR3nt: TGTGCCAGCAGCTTGGCGGACGAGTACGAGCAGTACTTC

j_gene: TRBJ2-1
v_gene: TRBV28
d_gene: NA
abundance: NA
CDR3aa: CASSLKTRREQFF
CDR3nt: TGTGCCAGCAGTTTAAAAACGCGGAGGGAGCAGTTCTTC

j_gene: TRBJ1-1
v_gene: TRBV12-3/TRBV12-4
d_gene: NA
abundance: few
CDR3aa: CASSLARFNTEAFF
CDR3nt: TGTGCCAGCAGTTTGGCCAGATTTAACACTGAAGCTTTCTTT

j_gene: TRBJ2-5
v_gene: TRBV7-2
d_gene: TRBD1
abundance: many
CDR3aa: CASSLNRGARQETQYF
CDR3nt: TGTGCCAGCAGCTTGAACAGGGGGGCCCGACAAGAGACCCAGTACTTC

j_gene: TRBJ1-3
v_gene: TRBV6-6
d_gene: TRBD1
abundance: few
CDR3aa: CASSYVTGTGGSGNTIYF
CDR3nt: TGTGCCAGCAGTTACGTGACCGGGACAGGGGGTTCCGGAAACACCATATATTTT

j_gene: TRBJ2-1
v_gene: TRBV7-2
d_gene: NA
abundance: few
CDR3aa: CASSFFGGTDYNEQFF
CDR3nt: TGTGCCAGCAGCTTTTTCGGTGGGACGGATTACAATGAGCAGTTCTTC

j_gene: TRBJ2-1
v_gene: TRBV6-2/TRBV6-3
d_gene: NA
abundance: NA
CDR3aa: CASSYSPGRRVEQFF
CDR3nt: TGTGCCAGCAGTTACTCTCCCGGGCGGCGCGTAGAGCAGTTCTTC

j_gene: TRBJ2-3
v_gene: TRBV5-1
d_gene: TRBD1
abundance: few
CDR3aa: CASRRTGGRADTQYF
CDR3nt: TGCGCCAGCAGGCGCACAGGGGGCAGGGCAGATACGCAGTATTTT

j_gene: TRBJ1-1
v_gene: TRBV6-2/TRBV6-3
d_gene: NA
abundance: few
CDR3aa: CASRLNRRLNTEAFF
CDR3nt: TGTGCCAGCAGACTAAATCGACGGTTGAACACTGAAGCTTTCTTT

j_gene: TRBJ2-7
v_gene: TRBV7-2
d_gene: TRBD1
abundance: NA
CDR3aa: CASSPGGDRADEQYF
CDR3nt: TGTGCCAGCAGTCCCGGAGGGGACAGGGCAGACGAGCAGTACTTC

j_gene: TRBJ1-4
v_gene: TRBV6-1
d_gene: TRBD1
abundance: many
CDR3aa: CASRYLTGGNEKLFF
CDR3nt: TGTGCCAGCAGATATCTTACAGGGGGGAATGAAAAACTGTTTTTT

j_gene: TRBJ2-5
v_gene: TRBV28
d_gene: NA
abundance: few
CDR3aa: CASSLNPGLQETQYF
CDR3nt: TGTGCCAGCAGTTTAAACCCAGGGCTCCAAGAGACCCAGTACTTC

j_gene: TRBJ2-3
v_gene: TRBV27
d_gene: TRBD2
abundance: NA
CDR3aa: CATSFGGADTQYF
CDR3nt: TGTGCCACCAGTTTCGGGGGGGCAGATACGCAGTATTTT

j_gene: TRBJ1-1
v_gene: TRBV6-1
d_gene: NA
abundance: many
CDR3aa: CASSEISGSTEAFF
CDR3nt: TGTGCCAGCAGTGAAATCTCCGGTTCCACTGAAGCTTTCTTT

j_gene: TRBJ2-3
v_gene: TRBV19
d_gene: TRBD2
abundance: few
CDR3aa: CASSYRTLAGAFTDTQYF
CDR3nt: TGTGCCAGCAGCTACCGGACTCTAGCGGGGGCCTTCACAGATACGCAGTATTTT

j_gene: TRBJ1-2
v_gene: TRBV25-1
d_gene: NA
abundance: few
CDR3aa: CASSDPRGNYGYTF
CDR3nt: TGTGCCAGCAGTGACCCCCGGGGGAACTATGGCTACACCTTC

j_gene: TRBJ1-2
v_gene: TRBV2
d_gene: TRBD1
abundance: few
CDR3aa: CASSTTGARDTF
CDR3nt: TGTGCCAGCAGTACCACAGGGGCGAGAGACACCTTC

j_gene: TRBJ2-3
v_gene: TRBV4-3
d_gene: NA
abundance: few
CDR3aa: CASSQDTWGIHRDTQYF
CDR3nt: TGCGCCAGCAGCCAAGATACGTGGGGAATCCACCGAGATACGCAGTATTTT

j_gene: TRBJ1-2
v_gene: TRBV29-1
d_gene: NA
abundance: few
CDR3aa: CSVENRDDYGYTF
CDR3nt: TGCAGCGTTGAGAACAGGGACGACTATGGCTACACCTTC

j_gene: TRBJ1-5
v_gene: TRBV19
d_gene: TRBD1
abundance: few
CDR3aa: CASSRDRGIRNQPQHF
CDR3nt: TGTGCCAGTAGTAGAGACAGGGGAATTCGGAACCAGCCCCAGCATTTT

j_gene: TRBJ2-1
v_gene: TRBV6-8
d_gene: TRBD2
abundance: NA
CDR3aa: CASTPSGGPYNEQFF
CDR3nt: TGTGCCAGCACCCCTAGCGGGGGGCCCTACAATGAGCAGTTCTTC

j_gene: TRBJ1-2
v_gene: TRBV5-4
d_gene: NA
abundance: NA
CDR3aa: CASSSGRSANYGYTF
CDR3nt: TGTGCCAGCAGCTCGGGTAGATCCGCTAACTATGGCTACACCTTC

j_gene: TRBJ2-7
v_gene: TRBV7-9
d_gene: NA
abundance: NA
CDR3aa: CASSTQGYEQYF
CDR3nt: TGTGCCAGCAGCACTCAGGGGTACGAGCAGTACTTC

j_gene: TRBJ2-1
v_gene: TRBV23-1
d_gene: NA
abundance: NA
CDR3aa: CASSLKGIYNEQFF
CDR3nt: TGCGCCAGCAGTTTGAAGGGAATATACAATGAGCAGTTCTTC

j_gene: TRBJ1-4
v_gene: TRBV7-9
d_gene: NA
abundance: NA
CDR3aa: CASSDKKATNEKLFF
CDR3nt: TGTGCCAGCAGCGACAAGAAAGCAACTAATGAAAAACTGTTTTTT

j_gene: TRBJ2-7
v_gene: TRBV7-9
d_gene: NA
abundance: few
CDR3aa: CASSSASEQYF
CDR3nt: TGTGCCAGCAGCTCTGCGTCCGAGCAGTACTTC

j_gene: TRBJ2-2
v_gene: TRBV2
d_gene: NA
abundance: NA
CDR3aa: CASSEYAGTTGELFF
CDR3nt: TGTGCCAGCAGTGAATATGCGGGGACCACCGGGGAGCTGTTTTTT

j_gene: TRBJ2-5
v_gene: TRBV12-3/TRBV12-4
d_gene: NA
abundance: NA
CDR3aa: CASSSEWTQYF
CDR3nt: TGTGCCAGCAGTTCCGAATGGACCCAGTACTTC

j_gene: TRBJ2-5
v_gene: TRBV6-1
d_gene: NA
abundance: many
CDR3aa: CASSGGGVLETQYF
CDR3nt: TGTGCCAGCAGTGGCGGCGGGGTTCTAGAGACCCAGTACTTC

j_gene: TRBJ2-7
v_gene: TRBV7-8
d_gene: NA
abundance: many
CDR3aa: CASSPRRGAKSDEQYF
CDR3nt: TGTGCCAGCAGCCCCCGGCGGGGCGCGAAGAGCGACGAGCAGTACTTC

j_gene: TRBJ2-6
v_gene: TRBV4-2
d_gene: NA
abundance: NA
CDR3aa: CASSQEPQGPRGPGANVLTF
CDR3nt: TGTGCCAGCAGCCAAGAGCCCCAGGGCCCACGAGGGCCTGGGGCCAACGTCCTGACTTTC

j_gene: TRBJ2-4
v_gene: TRBV13
d_gene: NA
abundance: NA
CDR3aa: CASSLVPNIQYF
CDR3nt: TGTGCCAGCAGCTTAGTCCCAAACATTCAGTACTTC

j_gene: TRBJ2-3
v_gene: TRBV6-8
d_gene: TRBD2
abundance: NA
CDR3aa: CASSYPADGGAEDTQYF
CDR3nt: TGTGCCAGCAGTTACCCCGCTGACGGGGGGGCTGAGGATACGCAGTATTTT